This T cell receptor beta chain was sequenced for a study of blood T cell repertoires in COVID-19. Methods used by the authors: Researchers report that nucleated cell counts were estimated from reference gene primer amplification. Measured with immunoSEQ multiplex PCR; TCRdb has only the in-frame clones, and not every one. V and J calls and clone size are as listed in that table; D and trimming were resolved from the DNA. Of hundreds of thousands of clones in the sample, roughly 84% were seen once. The receptor comes from a woman aged 45-65 years with acute or convalescent COVID-19. The sequenced material came from peripheral blood.

CDR3 loop: CASSLNDGEGQYF. The CDR3 region has the DNA TGCGCCAGCAGCCTCAATGACGGAGAAGGGCAGTATTTT. The J gene is TRBJ2-3, the V gene TRBV4-3; D unresolved. Germline V gives CDR1 LGHNA, CDR2 YSLEER. This CDR3 is 13 amino acids long. V lost 4 bases and J lost 11, with 16 bases in between.